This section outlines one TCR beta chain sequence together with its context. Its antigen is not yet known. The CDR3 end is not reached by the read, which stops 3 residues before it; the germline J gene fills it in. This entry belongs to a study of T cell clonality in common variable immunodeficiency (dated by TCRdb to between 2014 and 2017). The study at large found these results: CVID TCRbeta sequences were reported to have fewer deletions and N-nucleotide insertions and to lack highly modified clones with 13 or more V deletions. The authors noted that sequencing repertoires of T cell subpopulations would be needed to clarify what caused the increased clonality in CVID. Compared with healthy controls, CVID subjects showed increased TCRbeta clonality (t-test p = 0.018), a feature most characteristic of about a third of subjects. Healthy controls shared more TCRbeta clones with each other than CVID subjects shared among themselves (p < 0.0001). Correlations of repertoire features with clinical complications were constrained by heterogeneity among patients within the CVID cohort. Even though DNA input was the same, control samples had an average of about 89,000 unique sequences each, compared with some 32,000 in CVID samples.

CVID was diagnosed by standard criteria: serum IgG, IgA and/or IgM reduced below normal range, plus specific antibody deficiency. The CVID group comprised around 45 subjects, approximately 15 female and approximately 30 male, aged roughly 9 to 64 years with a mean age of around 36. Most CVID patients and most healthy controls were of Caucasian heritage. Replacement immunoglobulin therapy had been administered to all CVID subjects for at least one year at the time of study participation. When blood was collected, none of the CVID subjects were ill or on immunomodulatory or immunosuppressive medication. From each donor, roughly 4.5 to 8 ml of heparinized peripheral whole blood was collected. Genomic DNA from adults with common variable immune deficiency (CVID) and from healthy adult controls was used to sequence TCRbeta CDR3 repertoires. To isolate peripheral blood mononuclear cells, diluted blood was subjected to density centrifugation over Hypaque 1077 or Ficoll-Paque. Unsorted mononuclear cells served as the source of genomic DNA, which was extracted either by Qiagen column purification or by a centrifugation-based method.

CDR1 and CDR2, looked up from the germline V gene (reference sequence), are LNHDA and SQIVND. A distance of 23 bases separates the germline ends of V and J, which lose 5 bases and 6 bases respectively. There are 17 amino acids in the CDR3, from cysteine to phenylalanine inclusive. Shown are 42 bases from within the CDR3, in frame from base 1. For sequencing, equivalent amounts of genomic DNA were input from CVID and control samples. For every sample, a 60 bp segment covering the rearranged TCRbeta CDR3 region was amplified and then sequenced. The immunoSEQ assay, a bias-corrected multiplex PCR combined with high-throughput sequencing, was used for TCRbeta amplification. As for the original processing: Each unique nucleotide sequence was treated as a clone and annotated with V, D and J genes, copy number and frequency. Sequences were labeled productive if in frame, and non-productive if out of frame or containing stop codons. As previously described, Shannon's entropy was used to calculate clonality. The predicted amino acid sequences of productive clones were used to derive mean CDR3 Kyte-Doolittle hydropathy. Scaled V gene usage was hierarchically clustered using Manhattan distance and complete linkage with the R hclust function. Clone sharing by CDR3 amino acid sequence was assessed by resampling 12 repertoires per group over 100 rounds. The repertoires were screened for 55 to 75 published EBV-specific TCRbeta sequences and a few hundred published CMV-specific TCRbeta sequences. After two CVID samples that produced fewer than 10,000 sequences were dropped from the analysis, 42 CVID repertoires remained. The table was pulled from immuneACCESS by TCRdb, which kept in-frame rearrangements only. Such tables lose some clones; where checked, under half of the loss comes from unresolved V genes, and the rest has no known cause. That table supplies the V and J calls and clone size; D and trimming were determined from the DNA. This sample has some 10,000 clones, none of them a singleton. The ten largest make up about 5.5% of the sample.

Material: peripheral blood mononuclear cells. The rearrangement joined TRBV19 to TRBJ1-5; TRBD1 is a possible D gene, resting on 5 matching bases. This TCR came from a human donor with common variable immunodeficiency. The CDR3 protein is CASSVSRGQSGRQPQHF. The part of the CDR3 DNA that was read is TGTGCCAGTAGTGTAAGCCGTGGACAATCTGGACGTCAGCCC.